The 14 T cell receptor beta chains below all came from one sample that was sequenced in a study of response to subunit inactivated influenza vaccine. Using its own MiXCR run on the RT-PCR reads, TCRdb lists one record per CDR3 protein. The table lists hundreds of thousands of distinct CDR3 sequences, roughly 12% of them singletons. The material sequenced was PBMCs from blood, taken on the day of vaccination. The receptor source for this set is a middle-aged man who received an inactivated influenza vaccine.

The genes are TRBV18 and TRBJ2-2; TRBD1 might be the D (5 bases). The CDR3 runs 14 residues. Trimming pared 6 bases from V and 4 bases from J, leaving 12 bases between. Germline CDR1 and CDR2: KGHSH and LQKENI. The CDR3 sequence is CASSPRTTTGELFF. The DNA of the CDR3 is TGTGCCAGCTCGCCTAGGACAACCACCGGGGAGCTGTTTTTT.

Many counts were recorded for this clonotype. The rearrangement joins TRBV5-1 to TRBJ2-5, with 7 bases fitting TRBD1. CDR1 SGHRS and CDR2 YFSETQ come from the germline V gene. The CDR3 has 14 residues. V was pared by 4 bases and J by 5 bases, with 8 bases of the junction left unmatched. The chain's CDR3 is CASSATGVAETQYF. DNA of the CDR3: TGCGCCAGCAGCGCTACAGGGGTGGCTGAGACCCAGTACTTC.

In its sample, this clonotype was seen a few times. V and J are TRBV20-1 and TRBJ2-3, with D unclear. V shed 1 base and J shed 6 bases, with 5 bases lying between them. Per the germline V gene, CDR1 is DFQATT and CDR2 is SNEGSKA (reference sequence). This CDR3 comprises 11 residues. The DNA for the CDR3 is TGCAGTGCTAGAGCTGGGGATACGCAGTATTTT. Translated, it gives CSARAGDTQYF.

This rearrangement joins TRBV29-1 to TRBJ2-2; 14 bases agree with TRBD2. The CDR3 is made up of 15 amino acids. With V trimmed by 4 bases and J by 6 bases, 4 bases remained unmatched. Per germline, CDR1 SQVTM and CDR2 ANQGSEA. This chain's CDR3 is CSVGLAGGLSGELFF. The CDR3 bases are TGCAGCGTTGGACTAGCGGGGGGGCTGTCCGGGGAGCTGTTTTTT.

This clonotype was found many times. The V and J genes are TRBV6-1 and TRBJ1-6, with D unclear. The CDR3 is 12 residues long. Germline V gives CDR1 MNHNS, CDR2 SASEGT. V lost 5 bases to trimming and J lost 5 bases, with 4 bases between them. The chain's CDR3 is CASSRDNSPLHF. Written as DNA, the CDR3 is TGTGCCAGCAGTAGGGATAATTCACCCCTCCACTTT.

In DNA, the CDR3 is TGCGCCAGCAGCCAAGTTGAGCGGGGGTTCGATGAGCAGTTCTTC. Amino acid sequence: CASSQVERGFDEQFF. The chain employs TRBV4-3 and TRBJ2-1, with 8 bases matching TRBD2. Unmatched junction bases numbered 7, after V lost 1 base and J lost 8 bases. Germline values: CDR1 LGHNA, CDR2 YSLEER. The CDR3 loop spans 15 amino acids.

The V and J genes are TRBV27 and TRBJ2-3, with TRBD2 matching over 7 bases. J gave up 6 bases and V 8 bases, and 8 bases lay outside the gene matches. CDR3 size: 13 residues. Germline CDR1 MNHEY, CDR2 SMNVEV (reference sequence). Written as DNA, the CDR3 is TGTGCCAGCGGGCGCCCGGGGGGTGATACGCAGTATTTT. It translates to CASGRPGGDTQYF.

This clonotype was counted at least ten times. This chain connects TRBV4-1 to TRBJ2-1; TRBD1 might be the D (5 bases). This CDR3 comprises 15 residues. Looked up from germline, CDR1 is MGHRA and CDR2 is YSYEKL. With 6 bases removed from V and 4 bases from J, the gap between germline ends came to 16 bases. The CDR3 spells CASSRQRQTYNEQFF. In DNA form, the CDR3 reads TGCGCCAGCAGTCGACAGAGACAAACGTACAATGAGCAGTTCTTC.

The chain couples TRBV2 to TRBJ2-7; the D is unclear. V lost 3 bases and J lost 4, with 7 bases in between. Germline V lookup: CDR1 SNHLY, CDR2 FYNNEI. CDR3 length: 12 residues. The DNA of the CDR3 is TGTGCCAGCAGTGACCCGCAGTACGAGCAGTACTTC. Its translation is CASSDPQYEQYF.

This clonotype was seen repeatedly, ten times or more. The V gene is TRBV7-2, the J gene TRBJ2-1; D not certain. Germline V gene sequence: CDR1 SGHTA, CDR2 FQGNSA. Between the trimmed V and J ends, which lost 5 bases and 4 bases, there was a span of 9 bases. This CDR3 has 13 amino acids. The CDR3 sequence is CASSPDPYNEQFF. The CDR3 DNA reads TGTGCCAGCAGCCCTGATCCTTACAATGAGCAGTTCTTC.

This clonotype has just a few counts. The chain uses TRBV12-3 or TRBV12-4 and TRBJ1-1; no firm D call. The CDR3 is 13 residues long. The V gene lost 2 bases and the J gene lost 1 base, with 5 bases spanning the gap. The CDR3 DNA reads as TGTGCCAGCAGTTTACATGCGAACACTGAAGCTTTCTTT. It encodes CASSLHANTEAFF.

V gene TRBV7-9 combines with J gene TRBJ2-7; 7 bases are a match to TRBD1. J was trimmed by 5 bases and V by 10 bases; bases with no gene match: 5. Germline lookup yields CDR1 SEHNR and CDR2 FQNEAQ (reference sequence). This CDR3 contains 11 residues. The CDR3: CATQGVHEQYF. CDR3 sequence (DNA): TGTGCCACTCAGGGGGTCCACGAGCAGTACTTC.

This clonotype appeared a few times. This chain uses TRBV30 with TRBJ1-1, with 7 nucleotides matching TRBD1. Trimming took 5 bases from V and 3 from J; bases not matched to a gene: 12. The V gene's germline CDR1 is GTSNPN and CDR2 SVGIG (reference sequence). The CDR3 is 15 residues long. Here the CDR3 reads CAWQPDPDRDTEAFF. The CDR3 nucleotides are TGTGCCTGGCAACCAGACCCTGACAGGGACACTGAAGCTTTCTTT. Using reference TRBV30 and TRBJ1-1 for the parts outside the CDR3, the full variable domain is SQTIHQWPATLVQPVGSPLSLECTVEGTSNPNLYWYRQAAGRGLQLLFYSVGIGQISSEVPQNLSASRPQDRQFILSSKKLLLSDSGFYLCAWQPDPDRDTEAFFGQGTRLTVV.

This chain connects TRBV11-2 to TRBJ2-1, with D uncertain. V was clipped by 1 base and J by 10 bases, with 8 bases between them. The germline gives CDR1 SGHAT, CDR2 FQNNGV. The CDR3 loop spans 12 amino acids. The CDR3 region has the DNA TGTGCCAGCAGCTTAGGCCCCGGGGAGCAGTTCTTC. Translated, it gives CASSLGPGEQFF.